This TCR beta chain was captured in a study of CD8+CD57+ T cells in acquired aplastic anemia. Study findings and constraints: The same twenty-nine CD8+ CDR3 sequences occurred in patients and in controls. Patients did not significantly differ from controls in CD8+ Simpson's diversity.

V lost 0 bases to trimming and J lost 5 bases, with 11 bases between them. The CDR3 consists of 14 residues. Looked up from germline, CDR1 is MNHEY and CDR2 is SVGAGI. In its sample, this clonotype was seen many times. Its antigen is currently unknown. Profiles of TCR beta VDJ and CDR3 were generated from a genomic DNA template. Using its own MiXCR run on the reads, TCRdb lists one record per CDR3 protein. The table records under 200,000 distinct CDR3 sequences, 55% to 80% of them present only once. The TCR was taken from a human donor in good health. Sequencing was carried out using sorted CD4+, CD8+, or CD8+CD57+ T cells (not recorded which) from PBMCs. This chain uses TRBV6-5 with TRBJ2-7; TRBD2 might be the D (6 bases). Written as DNA, the CDR3 is TGTGCCAGCAGTTACTCCGGGAGCGAGGACGAGCAGTACTTC. Translation gives CASSYSGSEDEQYF.